The source of this T cell receptor beta chain is a study of shared clonotypes between healthy human individuals. Overall study results and limits: The four-donor shared clonotypes exceeded non-shared clonotypes in generation probability, with non-shared ones scoring lower.

On this clone: Its antigen is not identified.

CDR1 SGHTA and CDR2 FQGNSA come from the germline V gene. This CDR3 is built from 14 residues. Trimming took off 3 bases at V and 6 bases at J, with 14 bases between the two ends. Profiled with immunoSEQ multiplex PCR; TCRdb holds only in-frame clones, not every one. The sample shows 1.4 million or so clones, 97% to 99% of them seen only once. The origin of this receptor is a man aged 25 to 45 in good health. Sequencing was carried out using naive CD4+ T cells sorted from blood. Subset meaning: CD45RA+ positively selected. This chain joins TRBV7-2 and TRBJ2-5, with D perhaps TRBD2 (7 bases). The DNA for the CDR3 is TGTGCCAGCAGCTTTGGGGGGGCCATAAAGACCCAGTACTTC. Encoded protein: CASSFGGAIKTQYF.